The clone carrying this T cell receptor beta chain was recorded a few times. The antigen is unknown. The data stem from a study of response to subunit inactivated influenza vaccine. Study results and limitations: It was suggested by the authors that few new T cells are recruited by each seasonal influenza vaccination.

CDR1 is MDHEN and CDR2 is SYDVKM in the germline V gene. The CDR3 extends over 15 amino acids. J lost 3 bases, V lost 6 bases, and 5 bases had no gene match. TCRdb processed the RT-PCR reads anew with MiXCR; each CDR3 protein has one entry. The sample includes approximately 250,000 distinct CDR3 sequences, 9% to 15% of them seen just once. The TCR was taken from a middle-aged man who received an inactivated influenza vaccine. This chain connects TRBV28 to TRBJ2-7, with 13 bases that match TRBD2. The source was non-naive T cells sorted from PBMCs, collected 14 to 15 days before vaccination. The CDR3 spells CASRRTSGSYYEQYF. The CDR3 DNA is TGTGCCAGCAGACGGACTAGCGGGAGCTACTACGAGCAGTACTTC. The full variable domain, with the rest looked up from reference TRBV28 and TRBJ2-7, is DVKVTQSSRYLVKRTGEKVFLECVQDMDHENMFWYRQDPGLGLRLIYFSYDVKMKEKGDIPEGYSVSREKKERFSLILESASTNQTSMYLCASRRTSGSYYEQYFGPGTRLTVT.